These 9 T cell receptor beta chains were sequenced from one sample in a study of a mutant IDH1 vaccine in newly diagnosed glioma. Documented time point: baseline, week 1 (first vaccination visit). This sample's treatment: pre-vaccination baseline after standard-of-care therapy. The protocol was immunoSEQ multiplex PCR, while the TCRdb copy is restricted to in-frame clones and leaves out a portion. Of 35,000 to 40,000 clones listed, roughly 80% were seen once; the top ten hold over 7.5%. The sequencing here drew on PBMCs, taken from a glioma patient treated with radiotherapy, temozolomide or both. The receptors were gathered from a middle-aged man with glioma. Some clones in this sample may be carry-over from other donors' samples.

The rearrangement links TRBV4-3 to TRBJ2-1, with D possibly TRBD1 on 6 matching bases. This CDR3 comprises 15 residues. Germline CDR1 and CDR2: LGHNA and YSLEER. V was trimmed by 0 bases and J by 1 base, leaving 7 bases between them. CDR3 coding DNA: TGCGCCAGCAGCCAAGAAGGGGGATCCTACAATGAGCAGTTCTTC. Residues: CASSQEGGSYNEQFF.

This chain links TRBV15 with TRBJ1-1; D unresolved. CDR1 is LNHNV and CDR2 is YYDKDF in the germline V gene (reference sequence). The CDR3 covers 13 residues. V was cut by 4 bases and J by 3 bases, with 9 bases left in between. The DNA of the CDR3 is TGTGCCACCAGCACAAGGGAAGACACTGAAGCTTTCTTT. Its translation is CATSTREDTEAFF.

This clone was counted once. The V and J genes are TRBV7-6 and TRBJ2-1; 13 bases line up with TRBD2. Germline assignment: CDR1 SGHVS and CDR2 FNYEAQ. The CDR3 extends over 19 amino acids. V shed 0 bases and J 0 bases; nucleotides not matched to a gene: 5. DNA for the CDR3: TGTGCCAGCAGCTTAGCGCTAGGACTAGCGGGGGCCTCCTACAATGAGCAGTTCTTC. It translates to CASSLALGLAGASYNEQFF.

In this sample, this clone turned up a few times. The rearrangement uses TRBV2 and TRBJ1-1, with D uncertain. Per germline, CDR1 SNHLY and CDR2 FYNNEI. V was clipped by 3 bases and J by 4 bases, with 9 bases between them. This CDR3 comprises 13 residues. DNA of the CDR3: TGTGCCAGCAGTGATAAGGGATTCACTGAAGCTTTCTTT. This encodes CASSDKGFTEAFF.

The gene calls are TRBV6-6 and TRBJ2-1; 7 bases are shared with TRBD2. Germline-derived CDR1 and CDR2 are MNHNY and SVGAGI (reference sequence). This CDR3 has 16 amino acids. J lost 3 bases, V lost 7 bases, and 12 bases had no gene match. In DNA, the CDR3 is TGTGCCAGCACCCCCGCAGCGGGGTATCTCTACAATGAGCAGTTCTTC. Translated, it gives CASTPAAGYLYNEQFF.

This clone appeared a few times. The chain employs TRBV7-2 and TRBJ1-6; D possibly corresponds to TRBD1 (6 bases). Trimming took off 4 bases at V and 6 bases at J, with 13 bases between the two ends. The CDR3 length is 15 residues. CDR1 is SGHTA and CDR2 is FQGNSA in the germline V gene. CDR3 DNA: TGTGCCAGCAGCTCATCGTGGGGGGCTAATTCACCCCTCCACTTT. This gives the protein CASSSSWGANSPLHF.

The chain carries TRBV25-1 and TRBJ1-2, with D hard to call. Trimming shortened V by 9 bases and J by 2 bases, and 10 bases separated the two germline ends. CDR1 is MGHDK, CDR2 SYGVNS, per germline. The length of the CDR3 is 12 residues. CDR3 in amino acids: CASRAGNYGYTF. The CDR3 DNA is TGTGCCAGTCGTGCGGGCAACTATGGCTACACCTTC.

V usage is TRBV2 and J usage is TRBJ1-5, with 9 nucleotides matching TRBD1. The ends lost 1 base at V and 0 bases at J; junction bases unmatched: 1. The CDR3 is 16 amino acids. Germline-derived CDR1 and CDR2 are SNHLY and FYNNEI. Here the CDR3 DNA reads TGTGCCAGCAGTGAAGAGGGACAGGGTAGCAATCAGCCCCAGCATTTT. This translates into CASSEEGQGSNQPQHF.

The J gene is TRBJ2-1, the V gene TRBV30; possible D gene TRBD2, 6 bases. V dropped 5 bases and J dropped 2 bases, with 7 bases sitting between them. The CDR3 is 12 residues long. CDR1 GTSNPN and CDR2 SVGIG come from the germline V gene (reference sequence). CDR3 amino acids: CAWGEAYNEQFF. In nucleotides, the CDR3 is TGTGCCTGGGGGGAGGCCTACAATGAGCAGTTCTTC.